This TCR beta chain stems from a study of cytotoxic CD8 clonotypes in ibrutinib-treated CLL. Study-level background: The study included 11 relapsed/refractory and 15 treatment-naive patients; 17 to 18 had IGHV unmutated disease. Samples averaged approximately 260,000 productive templates and more than 85,000 productive rearrangements.

Remarks on this clone: What it binds is unknown.

Only in-frame clones appear in the TCRdb table, and some are missing; sequencing was by immunoSEQ multiplex PCR. This sample has roughly 17,000 clones, with approximately 60% found just once. Study-level findings and limits: Rare overall, public clonotypes shrank or held steady under therapy.

The sample consisted of PBMCs, taken after 12 months of ibrutinib treatment. The sequence was obtained from a human donor with chronic lymphocytic leukemia.

CDR3 amino acids: CASSLAFVVGGNEQFF. The DNA for the CDR3 is TGTGCCAGCAGCTTAGCTTTCGTGGTGGGAGGCAATGAGCAGTTCTTC. The chain combines TRBV11-2 with TRBJ2-1; D possibly corresponds to TRBD2 (6 bases). V gave up 1 base and J gave up 6 bases, with 16 bases separating them. Per germline, CDR1 SGHAT and CDR2 FQNNGV. The CDR3 loop spans 16 amino acids.